This TCR beta chain stems from a study of blood T cell repertoires in COVID-19. Overall study: The United States, Italy and Spain supplied acute and convalescent COVID-19 samples. From T cells, B-cell-depleted T cells, or PBMCs came the material, which was cDNA or gDNA.

The junction had 6 bases not matched to a gene; V was cut back by 4 bases and J by 2 bases. This CDR3 region has 16 residues. Germline assignment: CDR1 SGHTA and CDR2 FQGTGA. Per the study methods: It was from reference gene primer amplification that nucleated cell counts were estimated. The method was immunoSEQ multiplex PCR; TCRdb's version includes in-frame clones alone and lacks a portion of them. V, J and clone size derive from that table, while D and trimming were established from the DNA sequence. Here the sample spans some 19,000 clones, roughly 85% being singletons. This TCR was sampled from a man aged 80 or over with acute or convalescent COVID-19. The rearrangement joins TRBV7-3 to TRBJ2-3; 10 bases agree with TRBD2. Source material: peripheral blood. CDR3 in amino acids: CASSSLSGGATDTQYF. The DNA of the CDR3 is TGTGCCAGCAGCTCCCTGAGCGGGGGGGCCACAGATACGCAGTATTTT.